Listed below are T cell receptor beta chains from one sample, sequenced in a study of blood T cells in healthy people across ages. TCRdb processed the 5' RACE reads anew with MiXCR; each CDR3 protein has one entry. The sample consists of around 1.5 million distinct CDR3 sequences, around 39% of them appearing once. Source material: blood. The receptor set was obtained from a woman aged 18-29 years in good health. The CDR3 runs from the conserved cysteine through the conserved F or W. The D gene is left open where the match is weak. Clone size, where shown, is once, few, many, or a class for clones that have expanded.

d_call clone_size j_call v_call cdr3_nt cdr3_aa
. few TRBJ2-3 TRBV4-1 TGCGCCAGCAGCCAAGATCGGGTCAGGAGCACAGATACGCAGTATTTT CASSQDRVRSTDTQYF
. . TRBJ1-5 TRBV2 TGTGCCAGCAGTGAAGCTGAGGTTAGCAATCAGCCCCAGCATTTT CASSEAEVSNQPQHF
TRBD2 . TRBJ2-5 TRBV28 TGTGCCACCTACCAAATGGGGGGGAAACAAGAGACCCAGTACTTC CATYQMGGKQETQYF
TRBD1 few TRBJ1-2 TRBV6-2/TRBV6-3 TGTGCCAGCGGGCAGGGGGCTCCTGGCTACACCTTC CASGQGAPGYTF
TRBD1 . TRBJ2-4 TRBV27 TGTGCCAGCCAGGACAGGGCAGCCAAAAACATTCAGTACTTC CASQDRAAKNIQYF
. . TRBJ2-4 TRBV5-5 TGTGCCAGCAGCTCAACGGCAGTGCCCAAAAACATTCAGTACTTC CASSSTAVPKNIQYF
TRBD2 . TRBJ2-7 TRBV28 TGTGCCAGCACCCCGGGGCTAGCGGGATTGGGTGAGCAGTACTTC CASTPGLAGLGEQYF
. few TRBJ1-1 TRBV7-9 TGTGCCAGCCGGTCGGGTTTAGTCGCTTTCTTT CASRSGLVAFF
TRBD1 . TRBJ2-5 TRBV20-1 TGCAGTGCTAGAGATAGGGGACAGGGGAGAGAGCAGTACTTC CSARDRGQGREQYF
. . TRBJ2-2 TRBV20-1 TGCAGTGCTAGAGATAAGCGCTCGAACACCGGGGAGCTGTTTTTT CSARDKRSNTGELFF
. . TRBJ2-7 TRBV12-3/TRBV12-4 TGTGCCAGCAGTCGCAACAGGGATGAAGCCGAGCAGTACTTC CASSRNRDEAEQYF
TRBD2 few TRBJ2-5 TRBV20-1 TGCAGTGCCCATCGACTAGCGGAAGAGACCCAGTACTTC CSAHRLAEETQYF
. . TRBJ2-1 TRBV6-5 TGTGCCAGCAGCCCCAGTACCTACGAGCAGTTCTTC CASSPSTYEQFF
. . TRBJ2-7 TRBV6-6 TGTGCCAGCACCCAGGAAGGGGCAGGTGGAGAGCAGTACTTC CASTQEGAGGEQYF
. many TRBJ2-7 TRBV20-1 TGCAGTGCGCGACCTTACTACGAGCAGTACTTC CSARPYYEQYF
. . TRBJ2-7 TRBV30 TGTGCCTGGTCCGACACCTACGAGCAGTACTTC CAWSDTYEQYF
TRBD2 . TRBJ2-6 TRBV7-2 TGTGCCAGCAGCGGCAGACTAGCGGGAGCCTCTGGGGCCAACGTCCTGACTTTC CASSGRLAGASGANVLTF
. . TRBJ2-3 TRBV6-5 TGTGCCAGCACCACGGAGGGGGATACGCAGTATTTT CASTTEGDTQYF
TRBD1 . TRBJ1-6 TRBV10-3 TGTGCCGTGGGTGACAGGGGCGAATCACCCCCCCACTTT CAVGDRGESPPHF
. . TRBJ2-3 TRBV30 TGTGCCTGGAGTGTCAAAGGAGTCGGCACAGATACGCAGTATTTT CAWSVKGVGTDTQYF
. . TRBJ1-1 TRBV10-3 TGTGCCATCGGAACACAGGAAAACACTGAAGCTTTCTTT CAIGTQENTEAFF
. few TRBJ1-2 TRBV5-1 TGCGCCAGCCTACCAGGCTCCTCCACTAACTATGGCTACACCTTC CASLPGSSTNYGYTF
TRBD2 few TRBJ2-3 TRBV10-1 TGCGCCAGCAGTGCCGGGACTAGCGGGCCTCCTAGCACAGATACGCAGTATTTT CASSAGTSGPPSTDTQYF
. . TRBJ2-4 TRBV12-3/TRBV12-4 TGTGCCAGCAGTTCCCACCGGGCCCATCAAGTCGCGGCCAAAAACATTCAGTACTTC CASSSHRAHQVAAKNIQYF
. . TRBJ1-2 TRBV7-2 TGTGCCAGCAGCGGCAGCGGGACTAACTATGGCTACACCTTC CASSGSGTNYGYTF
TRBD1 . TRBJ1-2 TRBV20-1 TGCAGTGCTAGGACGGGACAGGGCTTAGCTAACTATGGCTACACCTTC CSARTGQGLANYGYTF
TRBD1 . TRBJ2-3 TRBV20-1 TGCAGTGCACTTACAGGGGGTTATACGCAGTATTTT CSALTGGYTQYF
. . TRBJ1-1 TRBV6-1 TGTGCCAGCAGGCGACAGCCGAACACTGAAGCTTTCTTT CASRRQPNTEAFF
. . TRBJ1-1 TRBV27 TGTGCCAGCAGTTTATCAGACGTGAACACTGAAGCTTTCTTT CASSLSDVNTEAFF
TRBD1 . TRBJ1-2 TRBV12-3/TRBV12-4 TGTGCCAGCAGTTTCAGTGACAGGGGCTCCTATGGCTACACCTTC CASSFSDRGSYGYTF
. . TRBJ1-1 TRBV7-2 TGTGCCAGCAGGACCAGGTACACTGAAGCTTTCTTT CASRTRYTEAFF
. . TRBJ2-7 TRBV11-2 TGTGCCAGCAGCAACGACAGGCTTGCCTACGAGCAGTACTTC CASSNDRLAYEQYF
TRBD1 . TRBJ2-4 TRBV30 TGTGCCTGGAGTGACGGGACAGGGGGCGACGGCTACGCGCAGTACTTC CAWSDGTGGDGYAQYF
. few TRBJ2-1 TRBV12-3/TRBV12-4 TGTGCCAGCAGTTTCCAAAAGCAGTTCTTC CASSFQKQFF
. . TRBJ2-5 TRBV12-3/TRBV12-4 TGTGCCAGCAGTTTAAGTCCCGATATGATCGGATTTGTGGAGACCCAGTACTTC CASSLSPDMIGFVETQYF
. . TRBJ2-7 TRBV6-1 TGTGCCAGCAGTGAAGGTCCTAGCAGCGCCTACGAGCAGTACTTC CASSEGPSSAYEQYF
. many TRBJ2-7 TRBV5-1 TGCGCCAGCAGCTTGGTGTCAGCCTACGAGCAGTACTTC CASSLVSAYEQYF
TRBD2 few TRBJ2-2 TRBV7-9 TGTGCCAGCAGCTCAAGAGCGGGAGAAAACACCGGGGAGCTGTTTTTT CASSSRAGENTGELFF
TRBD1 few TRBJ1-5 TRBV20-1 TGCAGTGCTAGAGACCAAGGGACAGGGGGCGGTCAGCCCCAGCATTTT CSARDQGTGGGQPQHF
. few TRBJ1-1 TRBV20-1 TGCAGTGCTAGACACACGCGGCGGACAGTCAGCGCTGAAGCTTTCTTT CSARHTRRTVSAEAFF
TRBD2 . TRBJ2-2 TRBV11-2 TGTGCCAGCAGCGGGCTAGCGGGGGGCTCTTGGGAGCTGTTTTTT CASSGLAGGSWELFF
. . TRBJ2-6 TRBV6-5 TGTGCCAGCAGTGGGGACATGGCCGGGGCCAACGTCCTGACTTTC CASSGDMAGANVLTF
. . TRBJ2-3 TRBV12-3/TRBV12-4 TGTGCCAGCAGTCCCCCTACCATCGGGGCGGCAGATACGCAGTATTTT CASSPPTIGAADTQYF
. . TRBJ2-3 TRBV12-3/TRBV12-4 TGTGCCACCTCAGGCCTTTCTGCGGGTACGCAGTATTTT CATSGLSAGTQYF
. . TRBJ2-3 TRBV20-1 TGCAGTGCTGTATCCATAGTCATTGGCACAGATACGCAGTATTTT CSAVSIVIGTDTQYF
. . TRBJ1-1 TRBV20-1 TGCAGTGGCGAGGAGGGACGGAGAACTGAAGCTTTCTTT CSGEEGRRTEAFF
. . TRBJ2-1 TRBV6-5 TGTGCCAGCAGTTGGGAGGGGGAGACCCAGTTCTTC CASSWEGETQFF
. few TRBJ1-2 TRBV6-1 TGTGCCAGCAGTGATCCTAAGGTGTATGGCTACACCTTC CASSDPKVYGYTF
TRBD2 . TRBJ2-3 TRBV7-6 TGTGCCAGCAGCTCACTAGCGGGGGAGACAGATACGCAGTATTTT CASSSLAGETDTQYF
. . TRBJ1-1 TRBV2 TGTGCCAACCAGTCGGAACCTTGGAACACTGAAGCTTTCTTT CANQSEPWNTEAFF
. few TRBJ2-7 TRBV20-1 TGCAGTGCTAGACCGACCGGGACCGACCACGAGCAGTACTTC CSARPTGTDHEQYF
. . TRBJ1-5 TRBV6-6 TGTGCCAGCAGTCCGGATGCGGCGTATAGCAATCAGCCCCAGCATTTT CASSPDAAYSNQPQHF
. few TRBJ2-7 TRBV6-2/TRBV6-3 TGTGCCAGCAGTCTCTGGTCGGGCAGCGAGCAGTACTTC CASSLWSGSEQYF
TRBD2 . TRBJ2-3 TRBV5-1 TGCGCCAGCAGCTTGAATGGACTAGCGGCTCGATTAGATACGCAGTATTTT CASSLNGLAARLDTQYF
. few TRBJ2-1 TRBV5-5 TGTGCCAGCACATCTCCGGGCAATGAGCAGTTCTTC CASTSPGNEQFF
. few TRBJ2-3 TRBV27 TGTGCCAGTCAAAGGGGGAAAAAATCCACAGATACGCAGTATTTT CASQRGKKSTDTQYF
TRBD2 . TRBJ2-1 TRBV11-2 TGTGCCAGCAGCTTAGCCCCGGGACTAGCGGCCTACAATGAGCAGTTCTTC CASSLAPGLAAYNEQFF